This section outlines one TCR beta chain sequence together with its context. This CDR3 region has 15 residues. V lost 7 bases and J 5 bases, leaving 17 bases between the germline ends. The germline V gene encodes CDR1 LNHDA and CDR2 SQIVND (reference sequence). Profiled with immunoSEQ multiplex PCR; TCRdb holds only in-frame clones, not every one. The sample yields just over 150,000 clones, over 85% seen once. The data were obtained in a study of control samples from healthy donors and cancer patients. This TCR came from a man aged 25-40 years in good health. Specimen: blood. The chain is built from TRBV19 and TRBJ1-4, with D unresolved. CDR3 DNA: TGTGCCAGTACTCCGGTTGGCAGTTTGAATGAAAAACTGTTTTTT. Its protein is CASTPVGSLNEKLFF.